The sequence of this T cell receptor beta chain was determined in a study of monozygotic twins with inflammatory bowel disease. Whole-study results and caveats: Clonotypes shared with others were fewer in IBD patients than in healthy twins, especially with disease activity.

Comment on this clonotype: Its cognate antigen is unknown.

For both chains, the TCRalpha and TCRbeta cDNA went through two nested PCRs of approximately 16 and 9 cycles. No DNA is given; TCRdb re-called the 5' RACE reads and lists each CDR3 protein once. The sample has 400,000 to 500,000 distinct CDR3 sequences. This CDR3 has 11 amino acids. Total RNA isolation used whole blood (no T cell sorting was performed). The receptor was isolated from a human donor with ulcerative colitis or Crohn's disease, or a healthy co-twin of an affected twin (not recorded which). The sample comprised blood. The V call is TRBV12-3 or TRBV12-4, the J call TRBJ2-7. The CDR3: CASSLRWEQYF.